Each of the 14 T cell receptor beta chains below was sequenced from the same sample in a study of early stage breast cancer tumors. Sequencing used immunoSEQ multiplex PCR; TCRdb keeps in-frame clones, though not all of them. The repertoire holds roughly 40,000 clones, with around 69% as singletons. Sequenced: blood. These receptors all come from a person aged 45-65 years with breast cancer.

The chain employs TRBV6-1 and TRBJ1-2; TRBD1 aligns across 10 bases. V lost 8 bases to trimming and J lost 3 bases; unmatched junction nucleotides: 9. Per the germline V gene, CDR1 is MNHNS and CDR2 is SASEGT. The length of the CDR3 is 15 residues. CDR3 nucleotides: TGTGCCAGCGGATCCGACAGGGGGCCGTACTATGGCTACACCTTC. Translating it yields CASGSDRGPYYGYTF.

This clone appeared a few times. The V gene is TRBV5-1, the J gene TRBJ2-1; D is undetermined. Germline assignment: CDR1 SGHRS and CDR2 YFSETQ. V was cut by 5 bases and J by 5 bases, with 5 bases left in between. The CDR3 is made up of 11 amino acids. CDR3 protein: CASSPDNEQFF. CDR3 bases: TGCGCCAGCAGTCCAGACAATGAGCAGTTCTTC.

V gene TRBV6-5 combines with J gene TRBJ2-7; 7 nucleotides match TRBD1. Per germline, CDR1 MNHEY and CDR2 SVGAGI. This CDR3 has 13 amino acids. V lost 2 bases to trimming and J lost 3 bases; unmatched junction nucleotides: 1. CDR3 in DNA: TGTGCCAGCAGTTACCGACAGGGCTACGAGCAGTACTTC. Protein sequence: CASSYRQGYEQYF.

J is TRBJ1-1 and V is TRBV9; the match to TRBD1 covers 10 bases. Germline V gene lookup returns CDR1 SGDLS and CDR2 YYNGEE. The CDR3 consists of 15 residues. V lost 4 bases and J lost 8; bases outside the gene matches: 11. CDR3 nucleotide sequence: TGTGCCAGCAGCTCCGGGACAGGGGACCAAGGAGAAGCTTTCTTT. This translates into CASSSGTGDQGEAFF.

This chain joins TRBV14 and TRBJ1-5, with D hard to call. There are 13 residues in the CDR3. Germline V CDR1 and CDR2: SGHDN, FVKESK. Trimming shortened V by 1 base and J by 5 bases, and 6 bases separated the two germline ends. The DNA for the CDR3 is TGTGCCAGCAGCCAAGCGTTTGATCAGCCCCAGCATTTT. Amino acid sequence: CASSQAFDQPQHF.

This chain links TRBV4-3 with TRBJ1-2; the D gene is possibly TRBD1 (6 bases). The CDR3 runs 14 residues. The V end was cut by 0 bases, the J end by 4 bases, with 9 bases between. CDR1 and CDR2 (germline): LGHNA, YSLEER. The CDR3 is CASSQDGTIYGYTF. The CDR3 DNA follows: TGCGCCAGCAGCCAAGATGGGACAATCTATGGCTACACCTTC.

This sequence joins TRBV30 and TRBJ1-6; D perhaps matches TRBD1 (6 bases). This CDR3 contains 14 residues. CDR1 is GTSNPN and CDR2 is SVGIG in the germline V gene (reference sequence). V was clipped by 3 bases and J by 7 bases, with 13 bases between them. The CDR3 protein is CAWSTQGQNSPLHF. As DNA, the CDR3 is TGTGCCTGGAGCACACAGGGTCAGAATTCACCCCTCCACTTT. The full variable domain, its missing parts supplied by reference TRBV30 and TRBJ1-6, is SQTIHQWPATLVQPVGSPLSLECTVEGTSNPNLYWYRQAAGRGLQLLFYSVGIGQISSEVPQNLSASRPQDRQFILSSKKLLLSDSGFYLCAWSTQGQNSPLHFGNGTRLTVT.

The chain uses TRBV15 and TRBJ1-2; D gene ambiguous. This CDR3 region has 15 residues. From germline, CDR1 is LNHNV and CDR2 YYDKDF (reference sequence). The V end was cut by 1 base, the J end by 6 bases, with 15 bases between. CDR3 amino acids: CATSRVREGSNGYTF. The CDR3 region has the DNA TGTGCCACCAGCAGAGTTCGTGAAGGGAGTAATGGCTACACCTTC.

J is TRBJ2-6 and V is TRBV5-1; TRBD1 aligns across 8 bases. Germline CDR1 reads SGHRS; CDR2 reads YFSETQ. The V segment lost 0 bases and the J segment 0 bases; nucleotides outside the gene matches: 8. This CDR3 spans 19 amino acids. The CDR3: CASSLATGTGSSGANVLTF. CDR3 coding DNA: TGCGCCAGCAGCTTGGCCACCGGGACAGGTAGCTCTGGGGCCAACGTCCTGACTTTC.

The chain carries TRBV5-1 and TRBJ2-3; 9 positions agree with TRBD2. With 4 bases clipped from V and 0 bases from J, the junction kept 3 bases outside the gene matches. The V gene's germline CDR1 is SGHRS and CDR2 YFSETQ. This CDR3 has 15 amino acids. The CDR3 loop reads CASSPSGGSTDTQYF. The CDR3 nucleotides read TGCGCCAGCAGCCCAAGCGGGGGGAGCACAGATACGCAGTATTTT.

The genes are TRBV27 and TRBJ2-5; D gene unclear. The CDR3 has 13 residues. V was shortened by 2 bases and J by 5 bases, with 9 bases between the two germline ends. CDR1 and CDR2 (germline): MNHEY, SMNVEV (reference sequence). DNA of the CDR3: TGTGCCAGCAGTTTAAACTTCCGGGAGACCCAGTACTTC. Translating it yields CASSLNFRETQYF.

The rearrangement joins TRBV21-1 to TRBJ1-2; TRBD1 was called by the table and not checked on the DNA. TRBV21-1 is described as a pseudogene. The CDR3 consists of 15 residues. This CDR3 is CASSKVGTDYYGYTF. The CDR3, as DNA: TGTGCCAGCAGCAAAGTAGGGACAGACTATTATGGCTACACCTTC.

In this sample, this clone turned up once. V and J are TRBV11-3 and TRBJ2-6, with D perhaps matching TRBD1 (5 bases). Germline CDR1 and CDR2: SGHNT and YENEEA. The CDR3 has 17 residues. V dropped 1 base and J dropped 0 bases, with 10 bases sitting between them. The chain's CDR3 is CASSLGQGSSGANVLTF. CDR3 in DNA: TGTGCCAGCAGCTTAGGGCAGGGAAGCTCTGGGGCCAACGTCCTGACTTTC.

The chain has TRBV28 and TRBJ1-2; D gene ambiguous. Per germline, CDR1 MDHEN and CDR2 SYDVKM. CDR3 length: 11 residues. V was trimmed by 6 bases and J by 4 bases, leaving 6 bases between them. CDR3 amino acids: CASSKLYGYTF. In DNA form, the CDR3 reads TGTGCCAGCAGCAAACTCTATGGCTACACCTTC.